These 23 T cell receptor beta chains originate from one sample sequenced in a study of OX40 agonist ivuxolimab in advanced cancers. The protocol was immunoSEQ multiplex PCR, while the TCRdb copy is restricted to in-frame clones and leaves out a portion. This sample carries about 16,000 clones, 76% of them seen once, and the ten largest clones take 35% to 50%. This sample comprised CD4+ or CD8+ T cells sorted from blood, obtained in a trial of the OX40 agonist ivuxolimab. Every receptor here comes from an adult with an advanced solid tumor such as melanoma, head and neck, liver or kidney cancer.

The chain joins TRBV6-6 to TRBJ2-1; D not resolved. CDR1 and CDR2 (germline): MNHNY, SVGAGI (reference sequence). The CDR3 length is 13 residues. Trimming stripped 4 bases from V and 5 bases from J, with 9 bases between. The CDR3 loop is CASSSRDNNEQFF. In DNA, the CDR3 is TGTGCCAGCAGTTCTCGAGACAACAATGAGCAGTTCTTC.

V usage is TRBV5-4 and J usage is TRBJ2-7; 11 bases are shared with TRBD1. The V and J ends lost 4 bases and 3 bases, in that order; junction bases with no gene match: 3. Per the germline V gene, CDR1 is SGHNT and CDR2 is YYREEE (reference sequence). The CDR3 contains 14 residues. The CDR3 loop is CASSRDRGGYEQYF. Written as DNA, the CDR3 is TGTGCCAGCAGCCGGGACAGGGGGGGCTACGAGCAGTACTTC.

The CDR3 spells CASSQTLAGGQNEQFF. The CDR3 DNA reads TGCGCCAGCAGCCAAACTCTAGCGGGGGGGCAAAATGAGCAGTTCTTC. The gene calls are TRBV4-3 and TRBJ2-1; TRBD2 aligns across 12 bases. With V trimmed by 2 bases and J by 7 bases, 6 bases remained unmatched. Germline V gives CDR1 LGHNA, CDR2 YSLEER. The CDR3 length is 16 residues.

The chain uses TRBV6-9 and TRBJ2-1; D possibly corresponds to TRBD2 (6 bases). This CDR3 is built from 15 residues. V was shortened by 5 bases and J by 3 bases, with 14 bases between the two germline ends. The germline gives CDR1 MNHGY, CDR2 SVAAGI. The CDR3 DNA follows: TGTGCCAGCAGTCTGGGACTTGCTAGCTACAATGAGCAGTTCTTC. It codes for CASSLGLASYNEQFF.

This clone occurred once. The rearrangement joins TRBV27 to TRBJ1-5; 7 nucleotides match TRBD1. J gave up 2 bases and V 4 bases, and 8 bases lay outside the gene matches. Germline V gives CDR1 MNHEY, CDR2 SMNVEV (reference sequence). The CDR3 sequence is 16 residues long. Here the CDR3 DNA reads TGTGCCAGCAGTTCCAGACAGGGCAAAGGCAATCAGCCCCAGCATTTT. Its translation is CASSSRQGKGNQPQHF.

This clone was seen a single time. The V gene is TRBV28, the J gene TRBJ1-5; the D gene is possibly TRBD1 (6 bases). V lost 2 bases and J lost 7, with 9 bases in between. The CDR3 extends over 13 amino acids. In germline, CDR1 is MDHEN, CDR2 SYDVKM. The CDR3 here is CASSLRGPQPQHF. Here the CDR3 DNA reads TGTGCCAGCAGTTTACGGGGGCCCCAGCCCCAGCATTTT.

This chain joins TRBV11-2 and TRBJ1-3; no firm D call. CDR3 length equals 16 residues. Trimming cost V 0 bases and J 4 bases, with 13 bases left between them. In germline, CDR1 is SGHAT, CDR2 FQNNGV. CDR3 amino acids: CASSLDGPLVGNTIYF. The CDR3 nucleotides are TGTGCCAGCAGCTTAGATGGCCCGCTGGTGGGAAACACCATATATTTT. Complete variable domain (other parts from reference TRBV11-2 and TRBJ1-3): EAGVAQSPRYKIIEKRQSVAFWCNPISGHATLYWYQQILGQGPKLLIQFQNNGVVDDSQLPKDRFSAERLKGVDSTLKIQPAKLEDSAVYLCASSLDGPLVGNTIYFGEGSWLTVV.

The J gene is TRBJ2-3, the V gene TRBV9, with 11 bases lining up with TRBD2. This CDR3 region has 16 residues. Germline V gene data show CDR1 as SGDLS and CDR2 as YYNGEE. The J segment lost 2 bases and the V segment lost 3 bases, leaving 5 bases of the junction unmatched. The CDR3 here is CASSASSGRYTDTQYF. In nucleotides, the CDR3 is TGTGCCAGCAGCGCCTCTAGCGGGAGGTACACAGATACGCAGTATTTT.

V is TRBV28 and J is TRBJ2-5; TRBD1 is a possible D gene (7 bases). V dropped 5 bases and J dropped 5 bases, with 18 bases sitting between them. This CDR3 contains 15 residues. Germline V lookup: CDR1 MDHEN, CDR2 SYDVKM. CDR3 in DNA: TGTGCCAGCAGTCCCCGACAGGGTGGGGGGGAGACCCAGTACTTC. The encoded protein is CASSPRQGGGETQYF.

The CDR3 sequence is CASSIVGRGRVGNQPQHF. CDR3 sequence (DNA): TGTGCCAGTAGTATAGTCGGCAGGGGGCGCGTAGGCAATCAGCCCCAGCATTTT. The J gene is TRBJ1-5, the V gene TRBV19, with TRBD1 identical over 8 bases. After removal of 1 base from V and 2 bases from J, the junction contained 10 bases not matched to a gene. There are 18 residues in the CDR3. Germline CDR1 reads LNHDA; CDR2 reads SQIVND (reference sequence).

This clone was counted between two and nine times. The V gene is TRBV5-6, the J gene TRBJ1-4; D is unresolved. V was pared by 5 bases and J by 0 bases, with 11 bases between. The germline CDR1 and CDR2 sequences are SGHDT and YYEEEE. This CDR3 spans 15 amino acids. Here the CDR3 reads CASSTAGATNEKLFF. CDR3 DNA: TGTGCCAGCAGTACCGCTGGAGCAACTAATGAAAAACTGTTTTTT.

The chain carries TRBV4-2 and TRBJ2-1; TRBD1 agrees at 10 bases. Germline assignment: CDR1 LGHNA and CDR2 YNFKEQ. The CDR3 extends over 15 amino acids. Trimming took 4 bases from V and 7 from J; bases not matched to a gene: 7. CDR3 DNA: TGTGCCAGCAGCCGTGACAGGGGGCTGGGGAATGAGCAGTTCTTC. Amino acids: CASSRDRGLGNEQFF.

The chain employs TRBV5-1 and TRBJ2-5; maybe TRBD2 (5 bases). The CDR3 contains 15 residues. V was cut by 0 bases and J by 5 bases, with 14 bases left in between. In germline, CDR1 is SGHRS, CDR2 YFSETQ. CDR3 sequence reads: CASSLDGIPGETQYF. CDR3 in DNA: TGCGCCAGCAGCTTGGATGGGATTCCGGGGGAGACCCAGTACTTC.

The CDR3 here is CASSPVGTSGSYEQYF. CDR3 DNA: TGTGCCAGCTCACCCGTTGGGACTAGCGGGTCCTACGAGCAGTACTTC. The chain recombines TRBV18 with TRBJ2-7, with TRBD2 identical over 12 bases. The length of the CDR3 is 16 residues. The J segment lost 1 base and the V segment lost 3 bases, leaving 4 bases of the junction unmatched. Germline CDR1 is KGHSH and CDR2 is LQKENI.

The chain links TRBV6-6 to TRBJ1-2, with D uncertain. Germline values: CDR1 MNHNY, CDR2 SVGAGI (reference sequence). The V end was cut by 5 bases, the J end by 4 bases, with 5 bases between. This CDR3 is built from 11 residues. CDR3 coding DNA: TGTGCCAGCAGTGACCTCTATGGCTACACCTTC. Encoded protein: CASSDLYGYTF.

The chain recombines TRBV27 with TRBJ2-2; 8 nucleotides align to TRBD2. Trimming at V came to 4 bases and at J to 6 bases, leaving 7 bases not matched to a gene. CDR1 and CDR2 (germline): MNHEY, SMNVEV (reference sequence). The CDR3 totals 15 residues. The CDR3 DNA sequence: TGTGCCAGCAGTTCCGGGACTAGAGGGGCCGGGGAGCTGTTTTTT. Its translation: CASSSGTRGAGELFF.

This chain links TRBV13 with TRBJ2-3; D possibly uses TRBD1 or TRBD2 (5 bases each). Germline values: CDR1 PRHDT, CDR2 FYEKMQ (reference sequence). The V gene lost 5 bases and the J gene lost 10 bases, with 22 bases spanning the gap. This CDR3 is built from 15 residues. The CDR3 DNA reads TGTGCCAGCAGCCACTCCCGGGACGCGTTACGGGCGCAGTATTTT. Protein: CASSHSRDALRAQYF.

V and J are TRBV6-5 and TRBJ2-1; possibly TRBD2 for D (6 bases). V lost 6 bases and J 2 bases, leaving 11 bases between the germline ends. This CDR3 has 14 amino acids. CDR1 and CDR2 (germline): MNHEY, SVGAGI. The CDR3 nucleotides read TGTGCCAGCAGACTAGGACTAACCTACAATGAGCAGTTCTTC. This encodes CASRLGLTYNEQFF.

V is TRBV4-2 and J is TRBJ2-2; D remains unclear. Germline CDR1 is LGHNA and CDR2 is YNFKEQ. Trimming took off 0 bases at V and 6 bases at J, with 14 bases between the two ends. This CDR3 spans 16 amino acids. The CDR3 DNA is TGTGCCAGCAGCCAAGATCGGATAAGTCCTTCCGGGGAGCTGTTTTTT. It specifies CASSQDRISPSGELFF.

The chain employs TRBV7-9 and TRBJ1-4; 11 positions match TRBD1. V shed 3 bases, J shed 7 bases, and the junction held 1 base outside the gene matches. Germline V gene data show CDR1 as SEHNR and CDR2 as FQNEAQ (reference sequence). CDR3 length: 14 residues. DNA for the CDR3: TGTGCCAGCAGCTTGGACAGGGGGCCTGAAAAACTGTTTTTT. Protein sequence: CASSLDRGPEKLFF.

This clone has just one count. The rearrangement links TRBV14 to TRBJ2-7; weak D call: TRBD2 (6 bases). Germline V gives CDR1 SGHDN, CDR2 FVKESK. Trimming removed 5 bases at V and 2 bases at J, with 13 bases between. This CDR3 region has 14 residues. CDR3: CASSSGLIPYEQYF. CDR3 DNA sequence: TGTGCCAGCAGCAGCGGGCTGATCCCCTACGAGCAGTACTTC.

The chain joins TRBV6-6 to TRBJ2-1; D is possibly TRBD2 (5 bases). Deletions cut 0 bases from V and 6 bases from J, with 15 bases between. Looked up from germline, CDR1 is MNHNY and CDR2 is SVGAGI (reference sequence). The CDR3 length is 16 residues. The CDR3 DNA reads TGTGCCAGCAGTTACTCGGCGGGCAAAGTGTTCAATGAGCAGTTCTTC. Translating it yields CASSYSAGKVFNEQFF.

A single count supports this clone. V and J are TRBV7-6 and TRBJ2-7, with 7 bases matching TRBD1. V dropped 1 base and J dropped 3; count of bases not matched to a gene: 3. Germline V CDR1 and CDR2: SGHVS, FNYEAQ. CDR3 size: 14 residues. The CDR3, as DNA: TGTGCCAGCAGCTTAGGAGGGGGCTTCTACGAGCAGTACTTC. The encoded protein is CASSLGGGFYEQYF.